The TCR beta chain under discussion was sequenced for a study of shared clonotypes between healthy human individuals. TCRdb keeps only in-frame clones here, not all; method: immunoSEQ multiplex PCR. Here the sample spans some 2,000,000 clones, nearly 97% being singletons. For this clone: Its target is unknown. Distinct nucleotide sequences in the sample also encode this CDR3.

The CDR3 contains 14 residues. Germline CDR1 and CDR2: MNHEY and SMNVEV (reference sequence). V was cut by 3 bases and J by 2 bases, with 7 bases left in between. Study observations and caveats: For sorted subsets, rarefaction showed incomplete sequencing despite large depth.

The chain employs TRBV27 and TRBJ2-2, with D possibly matching TRBD2 (5 bases). The sequenced sample was naive CD4+ T cells sorted from blood. Subset defined: CD45RA+ positively selected. The clonotype was recovered from a man aged 18 to 30 in good health. This chain's CDR3 is CASSLGRNTGELFF. In DNA, the CDR3 is TGTGCCAGCAGTTTGGGGAGAAACACCGGGGAGCTGTTTTTT.